This T cell receptor (beta chain) was identified during a study of OX40 agonist ivuxolimab in advanced cancers. Germline CDR1 reads KGHSH; CDR2 reads LQKENI. This CDR3 is 16 amino acids long. The V and J ends lost 3 bases and 6 bases, in that order; junction bases with no gene match: 9. Profiling relied on immunoSEQ multiplex PCR, and the TCRdb table lists in-frame clones only, not all of them. The sample records some 50,000 clones, 85% to 90% being singletons. The receptor comes from an adult with an advanced solid tumor such as melanoma, head and neck, liver or kidney cancer. This sample comprised CD4+ or CD8+ T cells sorted from blood, obtained in a trial of the OX40 agonist ivuxolimab. The rearrangement joins TRBV18 to TRBJ2-2; TRBD1 matches at 8 bases. CDR3 DNA: TGTGCCAGCTCACCTCAGGGGGCCGGGGTGCCCGGGGAGCTGTTTTTT. This codes for CASSPQGAGVPGELFF.